Following are 5 T cell receptor beta chains from one sample sequenced in a study of T cells in narcolepsy. Generated by immunoSEQ multiplex PCR, the TCRdb table keeps only in-frame clones and is missing some. The sample has 30,000 to 35,000 clones, 75% to 90% seen once; the top ten hold approximately 0.99%. Sequenced input: memory (CD45RA-) CD4+ T cells from blood. The receptor set was obtained from a human donor in good health.

The chain has TRBV7-8 and TRBJ2-1; D is uncertain. Looked up from germline, CDR1 is SGHVS and CDR2 is FQNEAQ. This CDR3 spans 14 amino acids. The V and J ends lost 5 bases and 9 bases respectively, with 17 bases between them. CDR3 DNA sequence: TGTGCCAGCAGCCCCAATCCCCTAGGGCTTGAGCAGTTCTTC. Protein product: CASSPNPLGLEQFF.

The chain combines TRBV5-4 with TRBJ1-6, with 8 bases lining up with TRBD1. This CDR3 region has 15 residues. With 4 bases clipped from V and 8 bases from J, the junction kept 8 bases outside the gene matches. Germline CDR1 and CDR2: SGHNT and YYREEE (reference sequence). The DNA of the CDR3 is TGTGCCAGCAGCACATACACACAGGGGGATTCACCCCTCCACTTT. Translated, it gives CASSTYTQGDSPLHF.

This CDR3 reads CASSLLSGLQETQYF. CDR3 nucleotide sequence: TGTGCCAGCAGCTTATTGTCAGGGCTCCAAGAGACCCAGTACTTC. The rearrangement links TRBV7-9 to TRBJ2-5; perhaps TRBD1 as D (5 bases). Looked up from germline, CDR1 is SEHNR and CDR2 is FQNEAQ (reference sequence). CDR3 length equals 15 residues. Trimming stripped 2 bases from V and 1 base from J, with 11 bases between. Variable domain in full (rest from reference TRBV7-9 and TRBJ2-5): DTGVSQNPRHKITKRGQNVTFRCDPISEHNRLYWYRQTLGQGPEFLTYFQNEAQLEKSRLLSDRFSAERPKGSFSTLEIQRTEQGDSAMYLCASSLLSGLQETQYFGPGTRLLVL.

This chain joins TRBV6-8 and TRBJ2-6, with 7 bases that match TRBD1. Germline values: CDR1 MNHGY, CDR2 SAAAGT. The CDR3 totals 18 residues. V lost 5 bases and J lost 2; bases outside the gene matches: 12. As DNA, the CDR3 is TGTGCCAGCAGTCTGACCGGGACAGATCTACCTGGGGCCAACGTCCTGACTTTC. Translation gives CASSLTGTDLPGANVLTF.

This clone has only a few counts. V is TRBV19 and J is TRBJ1-6; D remains unclear. This CDR3 comprises 13 residues. Germline CDR1 LNHDA, CDR2 SQIVND (reference sequence). The V and J ends lost 3 bases and 11 bases respectively, with 11 bases between them. In DNA, the CDR3 is TGTGCCAGTAGTATGCCAGGATTTACACCCCTCCACTTT. Translated, it gives CASSMPGFTPLHF.